This T cell receptor (beta chain) was identified during a study of T cell responses to AZD1222 COVID-19 vaccine. The assay was immunoSEQ multiplex PCR, and TCRdb's table has in-frame clones only and misses some. In the table there are roughly 99,000 clones, approximately 89% of which are singletons. V was shortened by 0 bases and J by 6 bases, with 5 bases between the two germline ends. The V gene's germline CDR1 is SGHAT and CDR2 FQNNGV. This CDR3 is built from 13 residues. The sample consisted of peripheral blood, taken on day 0 of AZD1222 vaccination. The chain is built from TRBV11-2 and TRBJ1-4; D unclear. This receptor was obtained from an adult in good health. The CDR3 here is CASSLDRYEKLFF. The CDR3 DNA follows: TGTGCCAGCAGCTTAGACCGGTATGAAAAACTGTTTTTT.